Listed below are T cell receptor beta chains from one sample, sequenced in a study of blood T cell repertoires in COVID-19. Generated by immunoSEQ multiplex PCR, the TCRdb table keeps only in-frame clones and is missing some. There are more than 350,000 clones in the sample; more than 75% occur only once, and around 9.3% lies in the top ten. The sample was PBMCs or T cells enriched from blood (not recorded which). The receptors shown here come from a woman aged 45-60 years who had recovered from COVID-19. Both conserved end residues are part of each CDR3.

v_call cdr3_length cdr3_aa
TRBV13 14 CASSSPGLGPEQYF
TRBV7-2 14 CASSFAPGLETQYF
TRBV5-1 16 CASGTSGGADTGELFF
TRBV2 14 CASQTGLGNEKLFF
TRBV7-9 15 CASSLFQGSSYEQYF
TRBV7-9 12 CASSLTGNEQYF
TRBV29-1 13 CSVRGALTDTQYF
TRBV6-2/TRBV6-3 15 CASSPLAGGPNEQYF
TRBV7-2 16 CASRATGTSAADTQYF
TRBV5-1 15 CASSLNAGSQETQYF
TRBV5-1 16 CASSWDVAGGIETQYF
TRBV5-1 13 CASSLQAAETQYF
TRBV30 12 CAWSVSGYEQYF
TRBV4-1 18 CASSQDGVGGTTNEKLFF
TRBV2 13 CASSSDMDYEQYF
TRBV27 14 CASRATGGGNTIYF
TRBV12-3/TRBV12-4 12 CASSLAQGGYTF
TRBV19 16 CASSILGQGNTGELFF
TRBV6-5 15 CASNVFSGSTDTQYF
TRBV5-1 14 CASSGRTGPTEAFF
TRBV28 15 CASSPAGDRAYGYTF
TRBV30 14 CAWSRGRNYYEQYF
TRBV5-6 15 CASRWRQGISGGYTF
TRBV19 15 CASRGPGSAFYGYTF
TRBV4-1 13 CASSRSRGLEMFF
TRBV12-5 17 CASGLYLGQGAGGELFF
TRBV28 12 CASTPRDEKLFF
TRBV7-9 14 CASSSGDFSYEQYF
TRBV28 14 CASNSGTGYYGYTF
TRBV5-8 14 CASSSYLISYGYTF
TRBV27 12 CASSRTGSEAFF
TRBV5-1 14 CASSLSGDYNEQFF
TRBV19 16 CASSIGFGTLQETQYF